Below, 32 T cell receptor beta chains from the same sample are listed, as sequenced in a study of CD8 T cells in Susac syndrome. After extraction with the RNeasy kit, about 0.5 to 1 ug of the RNA was reverse transcribed using random hexamers. TCRdb passed the immunoSEQ multiplex PCR reads through MiXCR, listing each CDR3 protein once. The sample comprises some 180,000 distinct CDR3 sequences, 93% of which are singletons, and roughly 0.096% rests with the top ten. Sequencing was performed on CD4+ T cells from PBMCs. All receptors come from a human donor in good health.

V and J are TRBV9 and TRBJ2-2; the D is unclear. Germline V gene sequence: CDR1 SGDLS, CDR2 YYNGEE. Trimming pared 0 bases from V and 1 base from J, leaving 10 bases between. CDR3 length: 16 amino acids. The CDR3 DNA is TGTGCCAGCAGCGTAGGGGTGGATATGAACACCGGGGAGCTGTTTTTT. Translated, it gives CASSVGVDMNTGELFF.

The chain carries TRBV18 and TRBJ1-2; no firm D call. This CDR3 region has 16 residues. Germline CDR1 KGHSH, CDR2 LQKENI. V was trimmed by 1 base and J by 4 bases, leaving 16 bases between them. The CDR3: CASSPRNEPPSYGYTF. DNA for the CDR3: TGTGCCAGCTCACCACGGAATGAACCCCCCAGCTATGGCTACACCTTC.

The V and J genes are TRBV20-1 and TRBJ1-1; D is uncertain. The CDR3 covers 15 residues. The germline V gene encodes CDR1 DFQATT and CDR2 SNEGSKA (reference sequence). Trimming left V 5 bases short and J 0 bases short, with 16 bases between. The CDR3 here is CSAPRGGRMNTEAFF. The DNA of the CDR3 is TGCAGTGCTCCCCGTGGAGGTAGAATGAACACTGAAGCTTTCTTT.

V is TRBV7-9 and J is TRBJ1-6, with 7 bases matching TRBD1. The V gene end was trimmed by 3 bases and the J gene end by 7 bases; junction bases not matched to a gene: 15. The CDR3 consists of 18 residues. Germline V gives CDR1 SEHNR, CDR2 FQNEAQ (reference sequence). Here the CDR3 reads CASSFRDRFITGNSPLHF. The CDR3 DNA reads as TGTGCCAGCAGCTTCCGGGACAGATTTATTACCGGAAATTCACCCCTCCACTTT. Variable domain in full (rest from reference TRBV7-9 and TRBJ1-6): DTGVSQNPRHKITKRGQNVTFRCDPISEHNRLYWYRQTLGQGPEFLTYFQNEAQLEKSRLLSDRFSAERPKGSFSTLEIQRTEQGDSAMYLCASSFRDRFITGNSPLHFGNGTRLTVT.

The rearrangement joins TRBV5-4 to TRBJ2-5, with 7 bases lining up with TRBD1. Germline V CDR1 and CDR2: SGHNT, YYREEE (reference sequence). Germline trimming cut 3 bases from V and 6 bases from J; bases unmatched to any gene: 5. This CDR3 region has 13 residues. CDR3 sequence reads: CASSSTRGQTQYF. CDR3 DNA sequence: TGTGCCAGCAGCTCAACGAGGGGGCAGACCCAGTACTTC.

The J gene is TRBJ2-3, the V gene TRBV20-1; maybe TRBD2 (6 bases). Germline loops: CDR1 DFQATT, CDR2 SNEGSKA (reference sequence). Trimming took off 3 bases at V and 4 bases at J, with 14 bases between the two ends. CDR3 length: 14 amino acids. CDR3 protein: CSASRQRRADTQYF. DNA for the CDR3: TGCAGTGCTAGCCGCCAGCGGAGGGCAGATACGCAGTATTTT.

This clonotype was seen a handful of times. The V call is TRBV7-2, the J call TRBJ2-3, with D maybe TRBD2 (6 bases). The CDR3 loop spans 14 amino acids. Trimming pared 0 bases from V and 8 bases from J, leaving 12 bases between. Germline-derived CDR1 and CDR2 are SGHTA and FQGNSA. The CDR3 is CASSLAWGRSTQYF. CDR3 DNA: TGTGCCAGCAGCTTAGCGTGGGGGAGGAGTACGCAGTATTTT.

The rearrangement links TRBV20-1 to TRBJ1-1; 8 bases line up with TRBD1. The CDR3 runs 12 residues. J gave up 6 bases and V 5 bases, and 5 bases lay outside the gene matches. Germline values: CDR1 DFQATT, CDR2 SNEGSKA (reference sequence). The CDR3 DNA reads as TGCAGTGCTGCGCAGGGGGCGCCTGAAGCTTTCTTT. Protein sequence: CSAAQGAPEAFF.

The rearrangement links TRBV29-1 to TRBJ2-1; 7 nucleotides line up with TRBD2. This CDR3 is 14 amino acids long. Germline V gives CDR1 SQVTM, CDR2 ANQGSEA. V shed 1 base, J shed 6 bases, and the junction held 6 bases outside the gene matches. This CDR3 is CSVEGLAVGNEQFF. CDR3 sequence (DNA): TGCAGCGTTGAAGGGCTAGCGGTGGGCAATGAGCAGTTCTTC.

A few counts support this clonotype. CDR3 nucleotide sequence: TGTGCCAGCAGTGAAGGGGGGGTTGGTGAAAAACTGTTTTTT. Encoded protein: CASSEGGVGEKLFF. The chain is built from TRBV2 and TRBJ1-4; the D gene is possibly TRBD1 (5 bases). Germline CDR1 and CDR2: SNHLY and FYNNEI. The CDR3 sequence is 14 residues long. V was pared by 1 base and J by 7 bases, with 10 bases between.

The chain is built from TRBV12-3 or TRBV12-4 and TRBJ1-2; D remains ambiguous. V was pared by 5 bases and J by 7 bases, with 17 bases between. The CDR3 totals 14 residues. CDR3 residues: CASSPSEAPLGYTF. The CDR3 DNA sequence: TGTGCCAGCAGTCCCTCCGAGGCGCCCCTTGGCTACACCTTC.

The rearrangement joins TRBV6-1 to TRBJ1-1; D is uncertain. CDR3 length: 15 residues. Germline CDR1 is MNHNS and CDR2 is SASEGT. The ends were cut back, 7 bases at V and 3 bases at J, with 18 bases in the middle. The CDR3 here is CASTQVPVRDTEAFF. The CDR3 bases are TGTGCCAGCACCCAGGTTCCGGTGAGGGACACTGAAGCTTTCTTT.

On this clonotype: This CDR3 is missing its conserved last phenylalanine or tryptophan, likely due to a read error. The DNA is left out, because the CDR3 cannot be placed on it with certainty; the CDR3 is given as TCRdb lists it. The chain carries TRBV7-9 and TRBJ1-6; TRBD1 is the table's D call and was not checked against the DNA. Per the germline V gene, CDR1 is SEHNR and CDR2 is FQNEAQ (reference sequence). Counting both end residues, the CDR3 totals 14 amino acids. CDR3 amino acids: CASSSVRAHSPPHL.

V gene TRBV6-6 combines with J gene TRBJ1-6, with TRBD1 as a possible D gene (5 bases). The CDR3 runs to 12 residues. CDR1 is MNHNY and CDR2 is SVGAGI in the germline V gene (reference sequence). Trimming took 4 bases from V and 14 from J, leaving 12 bases between them. The CDR3 sequence is CASSFEQVALHF. The CDR3 coding sequence is TGTGCCAGCAGTTTCGAACAGGTCGCCCTCCACTTT.

V usage is TRBV5-1 and J usage is TRBJ2-5; 11 bases align to TRBD1. V shed 8 bases and J 5 bases; nucleotides not matched to a gene: 5. CDR1 is SGHRS and CDR2 is YFSETQ in the germline V gene. The CDR3 has 13 residues. CDR3 protein: CASIRDRGETQYF. CDR3 DNA: TGCGCCAGTATCCGGGACAGGGGGGAGACCCAGTACTTC.

The chain uses TRBV25-1 and TRBJ2-5; 14 positions agree with TRBD2. The CDR3 covers 15 residues. Germline CDR1 and CDR2: MGHDK and SYGVNS. The junction had 5 bases not matched to a gene; V was cut back by 4 bases and J by 7 bases. CDR3 region: CASSATSGGAGTQYF. In DNA, the CDR3 is TGTGCCAGCAGTGCGACTAGCGGGGGGGCGGGGACCCAGTACTTC.

The gene calls are TRBV7-9 and TRBJ2-3; no definite D call. This CDR3 is built from 13 residues. Trimming took 3 bases from V and 5 from J, leaving 9 bases between them. Germline V gives CDR1 SEHNR, CDR2 FQNEAQ (reference sequence). CDR3 DNA sequence: TGTGCCAGCAGCTTCGCTAGTGGAGATACGCAGTATTTT. Amino acids: CASSFASGDTQYF.

This rearrangement joins TRBV7-2 to TRBJ2-2; D is uncertain. The length of the CDR3 is 14 residues. Per the germline V gene, CDR1 is SGHTA and CDR2 is FQGNSA. Trimming pared 5 bases from V and 3 bases from J, leaving 10 bases between. This CDR3 is CASSKFWDTGELFF. CDR3 sequence (DNA): TGTGCCAGCAGCAAGTTTTGGGACACCGGGGAGCTGTTTTTT.

V and J are TRBV12-3 or TRBV12-4 and TRBJ1-2, with unresolved D. The CDR3 is 12 amino acids. Trimming left V 6 bases short and J 7 bases short, with 12 bases between. This CDR3 reads CASSQAGFGYTF. The CDR3 nucleotides read TGTGCCAGCAGCCAAGCGGGGTTTGGCTACACCTTC.

The rearrangement links TRBV7-2 to TRBJ1-1; the match to TRBD1 covers 7 bases. The germline CDR1 and CDR2 sequences are SGHTA and FQGNSA. The trim removed 3 bases at V and 0 bases at J, leaving 4 bases unmatched. This CDR3 has 15 residues. For the CDR3, the DNA is TGTGCCAGCAGCTTCAAGACAGGGTTGAACACTGAAGCTTTCTTT. This encodes CASSFKTGLNTEAFF.

The chain carries TRBV20-1 and TRBJ1-2, with D perhaps matching TRBD1 (6 bases). The V end lost 5 bases, the J end lost 1 base, and 17 bases lay between the germline ends. This CDR3 is built from 15 residues. Germline V gene data show CDR1 as DFQATT and CDR2 as SNEGSKA (reference sequence). CDR3 coding DNA: TGCAGTGCTGACCCGGGACAAACTATTAACTATGGCTACACCTTC. Translation gives CSADPGQTINYGYTF.

This chain joins TRBV12-3 or TRBV12-4 and TRBJ2-7; D unclear. There are 13 residues in the CDR3. Trimming took off 1 base at V and 6 bases at J, with 10 bases between the two ends. CDR3 residues: CASSLVDIGEQYF. The CDR3 DNA reads TGTGCCAGCAGTTTAGTTGATATTGGCGAGCAGTACTTC.

The chain carries TRBV3-1 and TRBJ2-3; D not certain. Germline CDR1 is LGHDT and CDR2 is YNNKEL (reference sequence). V was pared by 3 bases and J by 6 bases, with 7 bases between. The CDR3 is made up of 12 amino acids. The CDR3 DNA follows: TGTGCCAGCAGCCATGTGGGGGATACGCAGTATTTT. Amino acid sequence: CASSHVGDTQYF.

The chain employs TRBV6-5 and TRBJ1-3; no firm D call. The CDR3 totals 13 residues. Trimming pared 6 bases from V and 2 bases from J, leaving 8 bases between. Germline V gene sequence: CDR1 MNHEY, CDR2 SVGAGI. Here the CDR3 reads CASSRITGNTIYF. CDR3 coding DNA: TGTGCCAGCAGCCGTATAACTGGAAACACCATATATTTT.

V is TRBV9 and J is TRBJ1-6; D is undetermined. Trimming shortened V by 5 bases and J by 7 bases, and 13 bases separated the two germline ends. CDR1 is SGDLS and CDR2 is YYNGEE in the germline V gene. The CDR3 sequence is 14 residues long. CDR3 protein: CASSPRIQNSPLHF. The DNA for the CDR3 is TGTGCCAGCAGTCCACGGATTCAGAATTCACCCCTCCACTTT.

This rearrangement joins TRBV6-1 to TRBJ1-2, with 8 bases matching TRBD1. The V gene end was trimmed by 6 bases and the J gene end by 4 bases; junction bases not matched to a gene: 7. In germline, CDR1 is MNHNS, CDR2 SASEGT. The CDR3 loop spans 14 amino acids. In DNA form, the CDR3 reads TGTGCCAGCAGGGACAGGGTAGGAACCTATGGCTACACCTTC. Translating gives CASRDRVGTYGYTF.

The rearrangement links TRBV6-2 or TRBV6-3 to TRBJ2-3; TRBD2 aligns across 7 bases. This CDR3 comprises 15 residues. Looked up from germline, CDR1 is MNHEY and CDR2 is SVGEGT. V lost 4 bases and J lost 5; bases outside the gene matches: 9. CDR3 amino acids: CASSWGLPPRDTQYF. CDR3 DNA sequence: TGTGCCAGCAGTTGGGGACTACCCCCCAGAGATACGCAGTATTTT.

The chain has TRBV4-2 and TRBJ1-2, with 9 bases that match TRBD1. The CDR3 is made up of 15 amino acids. V lost 2 bases to trimming and J lost 6 bases; unmatched junction nucleotides: 7. Germline CDR1 LGHNA, CDR2 YNFKEQ. Here the CDR3 reads CASSQWDREEDGYTF. The CDR3 DNA sequence: TGTGCCAGCAGCCAATGGGACAGGGAAGAGGATGGCTACACCTTC.

This rearrangement joins TRBV9 to TRBJ1-1, with D uncertain. The CDR3 consists of 12 residues. Per germline, CDR1 SGDLS and CDR2 YYNGEE. V shed 4 bases and J shed 5 bases, with 9 bases lying between them. CDR3 in amino acids: CASSLGETEAFF. In nucleotides, the CDR3 is TGTGCCAGCAGCCTCGGTGAAACTGAAGCTTTCTTT. Full variable domain (missing parts from reference TRBV9 and TRBJ1-1): DSGVTQTPKHLITATGQRVTLRCSPRSGDLSVYWYQQSLDQGLQFLIQYYNGEERAKGNILERFSAQQFPDLHSELNLSSLELGDSALYFCASSLGETEAFFGQGTRLTVV.

This rearrangement joins TRBV5-1 to TRBJ1-4, with D tentatively TRBD1 (6 bases). This CDR3 has 16 amino acids. Germline CDR1 SGHRS, CDR2 YFSETQ. V was pared by 3 bases and J by 7 bases, with 19 bases between. The CDR3 sequence is CASSSGTGGEREKLFF. The CDR3 DNA reads TGCGCCAGCAGCTCCGGAACGGGGGGCGAACGTGAAAAACTGTTTTTT.

The chain links TRBV7-8 to TRBJ2-2; 9 nucleotides agree with TRBD1. J gave up 8 bases and V 4 bases, and 8 bases lay outside the gene matches. The CDR3 consists of 15 residues. CDR1 SGHVS and CDR2 FQNEAQ come from the germline V gene. CDR3 in amino acids: CASSSGTGLAGELFF. CDR3 in DNA: TGTGCCAGCAGCTCCGGGACAGGGTTGGCAGGGGAGCTGTTTTTT.

J is TRBJ1-5 and V is TRBV23-1, with D uncertain. TRBV23-1 is assigned to the ORF class and has an uncertain function. V dropped 7 bases and J dropped 9 bases, with 22 bases sitting between them. The CDR3 consists of 15 residues. CDR3 nucleotide sequence: TGCGCCAGCATTTGGGTCAGGACTGAATGTAGGCCCCAGCATTTT. Protein sequence: CASIWVRTECRPQHF.